This T cell receptor (beta chain) was sequenced in a study of OX40 agonist ivuxolimab in advanced cancers. Study details: Of the patients, three showed partial responses, one with hepatocellular carcinoma and two with cutaneous melanoma. Whole-study results and caveats: No determination was made of the antigen specificity of the expanded peripheral T cells.

Turning to this clone: Its matching antigen is unknown.

The table came from immunoSEQ multiplex PCR; TCRdb's copy has only in-frame clones and leaves some out. Here the sample spans tens of thousands of clones, around 93% being singletons. The germline V gene encodes CDR1 LNHDA and CDR2 SQIVND (reference sequence). The V and J ends lost 2 bases and 0 bases respectively, with 9 bases between them. The CDR3 totals 15 residues. The source material was CD4+ or CD8+ T cells sorted from blood, sampled in a trial of the OX40 agonist ivuxolimab. This TCR was sampled from an adult with an advanced solid tumor such as melanoma, head and neck, liver or kidney cancer. This chain uses TRBV19 with TRBJ2-3, with D hard to call. CDR3 DNA sequence: TGTGCCAGTAGTATAAGGACGGTCAGCACAGATACGCAGTATTTT. This translates into CASSIRTVSTDTQYF.